This is a list of T cell receptor beta chains from one sample in a study of beta chain features in type 1 diabetes. Assay: immunoSEQ multiplex PCR; the TCRdb copy retains only in-frame clones and omits some. The data hold about 160,000 clones, with 10% observed a single time. Sequencing input: central memory CD4+ T cells from blood. The receptors here all came from a man aged 30 to 39 with type 1 diabetes. The CDR3 runs from the conserved cysteine through the conserved F or W. The D gene is left open where the match is weak. Size values are once, few and many counts, or a class for expanded clones, and some rows have none.

>TRBV6-5|.|.|TRBJ2-1
CASRNAGGSEQFF
TGTGCCAGCCGCAATGCCGGGGGAAGCGAGCAGTTCTTC
>TRBV7-3|.|.|TRBJ2-7
CASSETRGHEQYF
TGTGCCAGCAGCGAGACGCGGGGCCACGAGCAGTACTTC
>TRBV28|.|.|TRBJ2-2
CASSLSGGELFF
TGTGCCAGCAGTTTATCCGGCGGGGAGCTGTTTTTT
>TRBV19|TRBD1|.|TRBJ2-7
CAGNRGKRELIYEQYF
TGTGCCGGGAACAGGGGGAAGCGAGAACTAATCTACGAGCAGTACTTC
>TRBV4-3|TRBD2|.|TRBJ2-1
CASSLRGVEGNEQFF
TGCGCCAGCAGCCTCCGGGGGGTAGAGGGAAATGAGCAGTTCTTC
>TRBV6-5|.|few|TRBJ1-4
CASSSGLSNEKLFF
TGTGCCAGCAGTAGTGGTCTTAGTAATGAAAAACTGTTTTTT
>TRBV27|.|.|TRBJ2-3
CASSLWLAGHADTQYF
TGTGCCAGCAGTTTATGGTTAGCCGGCCATGCAGATACGCAGTATTTT
>TRBV11-2|.|.|TRBJ1-1
CASSPRDSEAFF
TGTGCCAGCAGCCCTAGAGACAGTGAAGCTTTCTTT
>TRBV18|TRBD1|few|TRBJ1-1
CASSPGTANTEAFF
TGTGCCAGCTCACCCGGGACAGCCAACACTGAAGCTTTCTTT
>TRBV13|TRBD1|.|TRBJ2-2
CASSPTGVVSTGELFF
TGTGCCAGCAGCCCGACAGGGGTGGTTTCTACCGGGGAGCTGTTTTTT
>TRBV11-2|TRBD2|few|TRBJ2-3
CASSSTGTSGTDTQYF
TGTGCCAGCAGCTCCACCGGGACTAGCGGCACAGATACGCAGTATTTT
>TRBV28|.|few|TRBJ2-4
CATQINTGIQYF
TGTGCCACCCAGATCAATACAGGGATTCAGTACTTC
>TRBV5-4|TRBD2|.|TRBJ2-7
CASSLPSGDAYEQYF
TGTGCCAGCAGCTTGCCTAGCGGAGACGCCTACGAGCAGTACTTC
>TRBV5-1|.|few|TRBJ1-1
CASSSYTEAFF
TGCGCCAGCAGTTCGTACACTGAAGCTTTCTTT
>TRBV30|TRBD1|.|TRBJ1-1
CAWSRDRNTEAFF
TGTGCCTGGAGTAGGGACAGAAACACTGAAGCTTTCTTT
>TRBV28|.|few|TRBJ1-2
CASSLWGRGSYGYTF
TGTGCCAGCAGTTTATGGGGGCGGGGATCCTATGGCTACACCTTC
>TRBV10-3|.|few|TRBJ2-3
CAIRNGRGPDTQYF
TGTGCCATCAGGAATGGGAGAGGGCCAGATACGCAGTATTTT
>TRBV7-8|.|few|TRBJ2-3
CASSLAPRDSFRGTDTQYF
TGTGCCAGCAGCTTAGCCCCCAGGGATAGTTTCCGAGGCACAGATACGCAGTATTTT
>TRBV5-1|.|few|TRBJ2-7
CASSSGYEQYF
TGCGCCAGCAGCTCCGGCTACGAGCAGTACTTC
>TRBV25-1|.|few|TRBJ2-1
CASSEYFQDEQFF
TGTGCCAGCAGTGAATATTTCCAGGATGAGCAGTTCTTC
>TRBV19|TRBD2|.|TRBJ2-7
CASSIDLSGLAGGYEQYF
TGTGCCAGTAGTATAGATCTCTCCGGGCTAGCGGGAGGCTACGAGCAGTACTTC
>TRBV30|TRBD2|few|TRBJ2-3
CAWSGGLAGPDTQYF
TGTGCCTGGAGTGGGGGGCTAGCGGGCCCAGATACGCAGTATTTT
>TRBV11-3|.|.|TRBJ1-1
CASSLGGNTEAFF
TGTGCCAGCAGCTTAGGAGGGAACACTGAAGCTTTCTTT
>TRBV14|TRBD2|.|TRBJ2-3
CASSPTSGVRADTQYF
TGTGCCAGCAGCCCCACTAGCGGGGTTCGTGCAGATACGCAGTATTTT
>TRBV5-1|TRBD1|few|TRBJ2-7
CASSAGTGDTYEQYF
TGCGCCAGCAGCGCCGGGACAGGCGATACCTACGAGCAGTACTTC
>TRBV7-9|TRBD2|few|TRBJ2-5
CASSISAGGPQYF
TGTGCCAGCAGCATATCAGCGGGAGGGCCCCAGTACTTC
>TRBV2|TRBD2|few|TRBJ2-3
CASSVGRVDTQYF
TGTGCCAGCAGTGTCGGGAGGGTAGATACGCAGTATTTT
>TRBV5-1|.|.|TRBJ1-1
CASKTGLMNTEAFF
TGCGCCAGCAAGACGGGACTAATGAACACTGAAGCTTTCTTT